The 2 T cell receptor beta chains listed next were all sequenced from one sample in a study of cytomegalovirus exposure and HLA in healthy donors. Assay: immunoSEQ multiplex PCR; the TCRdb copy retains only in-frame clones and omits some. This sample yields a few hundred thousand clones, of which 65% to 90% are seen a single time; about 1% belongs to the top ten. Sequenced material: PBMCs. These receptor sequences come from a woman aged 18-35 years in good health and CMV-seronegative.

This clone showed up just once. V is TRBV11-3 and J is TRBJ1-4; TRBD1 aligns across 8 bases. This CDR3 contains 17 residues. Germline V CDR1 and CDR2: SGHNT, YENEEA. V gave up 5 bases and J gave up 0 bases; unmatched junction bases: 8. The CDR3 coding sequence is TGTGCCAGCAGCCGCGGGACAGGTGTATCAACTAATGAAAAACTGTTTTTT. Protein: CASSRGTGVSTNEKLFF.

The rearrangement uses TRBV29-1 and TRBJ1-1; D unresolved. V dropped 1 base and J dropped 3 bases, with 9 bases sitting between them. From germline, CDR1 is SQVTM and CDR2 ANQGSEA. This CDR3 region has 13 residues. CDR3 loop: CSVEGAIYTEAFF. The CDR3 region has the DNA TGCAGCGTTGAAGGGGCGATCTACACTGAAGCTTTCTTT.